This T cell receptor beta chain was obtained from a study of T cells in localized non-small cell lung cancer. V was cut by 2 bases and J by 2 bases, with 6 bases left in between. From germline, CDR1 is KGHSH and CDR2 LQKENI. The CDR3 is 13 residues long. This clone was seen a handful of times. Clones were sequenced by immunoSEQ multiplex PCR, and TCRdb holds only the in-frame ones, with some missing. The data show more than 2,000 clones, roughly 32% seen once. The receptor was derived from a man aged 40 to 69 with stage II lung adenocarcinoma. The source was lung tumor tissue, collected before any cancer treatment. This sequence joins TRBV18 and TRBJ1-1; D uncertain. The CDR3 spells CASSPMANTEAFF. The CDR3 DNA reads TGTGCCAGCTCACCAATGGCCAACACTGAAGCTTTCTTT. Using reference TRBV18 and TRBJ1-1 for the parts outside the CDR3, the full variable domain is NAGVMQNPRHLVRRRGQEARLRCSPMKGHSHVYWYRQLPEEGLKFMVYLQKENIIDESGMPKERFSAEFPKEGPSILRIQQVVRGDSAAYFCASSPMANTEAFFGQGTRLTVV.